These T cell receptor beta chains were read from a single sample in a study of vaccination and CD4 T cells after COVID-19. TCRdb ran MiXCR on the PCR reads and lists one entry per CDR3 protein. The table lists over 20,000 distinct CDR3 sequences, roughly 61% of them singletons. Source: CD4+ T cells from blood, taken before SARS-CoV-2 vaccination. The origin of the receptors is a human donor who had recovered from COVID-19. CDR3s include the opening cysteine and the closing phenylalanine or tryptophan. The D gene is left open where the match is weak. Part of the rows lack a size; the others show once, few, many or a class for expanded clones.

j_gene | abundance | v_gene | d_gene | CDR3nt | CDR3aa
TRBJ2-7 | NA | TRBV20-1 | NA | TGCAGTGGGCTCCCGAGGCGGCTTAGTTCCTACGAGCAGTACTTC | CSGLPRRLSSYEQYF
TRBJ2-1 | once | TRBV20-1 | NA | TGCAGTGCTGCCGGGAGGGGGCTATACAATGAGCAGTTCTTC | CSAAGRGLYNEQFF
TRBJ1-2 | NA | TRBV27 | TRBD1 | TGTGCCAGCAGTCAAAACTCGAGGACAGGGGAGCTAGGTGGCTACACCTTC | CASSQNSRTGELGGYTF
TRBJ2-3 | few | TRBV20-1 | NA | TGCAGTGGGGGAGAGGGCACAGATACGCAGTATTTT | CSGGEGTDTQYF
TRBJ1-2 | NA | TRBV6-1 | NA | TGTGCCATCAGCGACCAACCAGGCCCCTATGGCTACACCTTC | CAISDQPGPYGYTF
TRBJ1-2 | few | TRBV21-1 | NA | TGTGCCAGCGGCCCCACAGGGGACCTTTACACCTTC | CASGPTGDLYTF
TRBJ1-6 | NA | TRBV27 | NA | TGTGCCAGCAGTTTAGCAGGGCCACAAAGCTCCTATAATTCACCCCTCCACTTT | CASSLAGPQSSYNSPLHF
TRBJ2-1 | NA | TRBV5-1 | TRBD2 | TGCGCCAGCAGCTCTACCGGCCTAGCGGGAGTCGATGAGCAGTTCTTC | CASSSTGLAGVDEQFF
TRBJ2-7 | NA | TRBV12-3/TRBV12-4 | NA | TGTGCCAGCAGCCAGGGAAGGGGGTACGAGCAGTACTTC | CASSQGRGYEQYF
TRBJ2-7 | few | TRBV21-1 | NA | TGTGCCAGCAAGGGGTTGGACGAGCAGTACTTC | CASKGLDEQYF
TRBJ1-5 | NA | TRBV6-7 | NA | TGTGCCAGCAGTACCCCCCTAGAGGACCAGCCCCAGCATTTT | CASSTPLEDQPQHF
TRBJ2-7 | NA | TRBV11-3 | TRBD2 | TGTGCCAGCAGCTTAGTCCTCTTTGCGGGAGGTGTGTACGAGCAGTACTTC | CASSLVLFAGGVYEQYF
TRBJ2-1 | NA | TRBV20-1 | NA | TGCAGTGCTCAACTAGGGAATGAGCAGTTCTTC | CSAQLGNEQFF
TRBJ2-7 | NA | TRBV5-1 | TRBD2 | TGCGCCAGCAGCTTCCTAGCGGGAATCCCCTACGAGCAGTACTTC | CASSFLAGIPYEQYF
TRBJ1-5 | NA | TRBV4-1 | NA | TGCGCCAGCAGCCAAGATCTTGGGGGCAGTCCTAGCAATCAGCCCCAGCATTTT | CASSQDLGGSPSNQPQHF
TRBJ1-2 | NA | TRBV28 | TRBD1 | TGTGCCAGCAGACTTCAGGGGGAGGGCTATGGCTACACCTTC | CASRLQGEGYGYTF
TRBJ1-5 | few | TRBV6-2/TRBV6-3 | NA | TGTGCCAGCAGGTACAGGGTCCAGCCCCAGCATTTT | CASRYRVQPQHF
TRBJ2-2 | NA | TRBV21-1 | NA | TGTGCCAGCAGCAAAGTAAGCTGCGGCGGGAGTGGAGTCACCGGGGAGCTGTTTTTT | CASSKVSCGGSGVTGELFF
TRBJ2-7 | NA | TRBV6-5 | NA | TGTGCCAGCAGTTACTCTTCTGCGACTCCCTACGAGCAGTACTTC | CASSYSSATPYEQYF
TRBJ2-5 | NA | TRBV28 | NA | TGTGCCAGCAGTTTTGGGGTCACAGGCCAAGAGACCCAGTACTTC | CASSFGVTGQETQYF
TRBJ2-2 | few | TRBV12-3/TRBV12-4 | NA | TGTGCCAGCAGCCCCGGGTGGCTGACGAACACCGGGGAGCTGTTTTTT | CASSPGWLTNTGELFF
TRBJ1-1 | NA | TRBV11-3 | TRBD1 | TGTGCCAGCAGCTTCGGACAGGGAATGAACACTGAAGCTTTCTTT | CASSFGQGMNTEAFF
TRBJ2-7 | NA | TRBV9 | NA | TGTGCCAGCAGCGTAGAAATGAGTACCAACGAGCAGTACTTC | CASSVEMSTNEQYF
TRBJ2-7 | NA | TRBV10-1 | NA | TGCGCCAGCACTACCCCGGGACACCCCTACGAGCAGTACTTC | CASTTPGHPYEQYF
TRBJ2-2 | NA | TRBV19 | TRBD1 | TGTGCCAGTAGTATAAGGCAGGGGGCAACCGGGGAGCTGTTTTTT | CASSIRQGATGELFF
TRBJ2-3 | NA | TRBV20-1 | NA | TGCAGTGCTAGAGATTCGGGGAGCGGCACAGATACGCAGTATTTT | CSARDSGSGTDTQYF
TRBJ2-5 | NA | TRBV4-1 | NA | TGCGCCAGCAGCCTAGGATGGCGAGAAGAGACCCAGTACTTC | CASSLGWREETQYF
TRBJ2-1 | NA | TRBV2 | TRBD2 | TGTGCCAGCAGTAATAGCGGGCAAAGCTACAATGAGCAGTTCTTC | CASSNSGQSYNEQFF
TRBJ2-5 | few | TRBV20-1 | NA | TGCAGTGCTAGACCGGTACAGGCCAACCCCCAAGAGACCCAGTACTTC | CSARPVQANPQETQYF
TRBJ2-1 | NA | TRBV2 | NA | TGTGCCAGCAGAGAACCATGGCCCTCGACAAATGAGCAGTTCTTC | CASREPWPSTNEQFF
TRBJ1-1 | once | TRBV20-1 | NA | TGCAGTGCCAACCCTACAACTGAAGCTTTCTTT | CSANPTTEAFF
TRBJ2-1 | NA | TRBV6-5 | TRBD2 | TGTGCCAGCAGTTACGGACTAGCGGGAGGGCCGGGTCAGGAGCAGTTCTTC | CASSYGLAGGPGQEQFF
TRBJ2-3 | NA | TRBV2 | NA | TGTGCCAGCAGTGAGGTCTCCACAGATACGCAGTATTTT | CASSEVSTDTQYF
TRBJ1-4 | NA | TRBV20-1 | NA | TGCAGTGCTAGTTCCGTTTCGAATGAAAAACTGTTTTTT | CSASSVSNEKLFF
TRBJ2-1 | NA | TRBV20-1 | TRBD1 | TGCAGTGCTAGATTGCGGCAGGGGGCCACCTACAATGAGCAGTTCTTC | CSARLRQGATYNEQFF
TRBJ2-7 | once | TRBV20-1 | NA | TGCAGTGCAAAGATGTCACGGACCATCTACGAGCAGTACTTC | CSAKMSRTIYEQYF
TRBJ1-1 | few | TRBV19 | NA | TGTGCCACTCGAATCCGACCGAGCGGGAACACTGAAGCTTTCTTT | CATRIRPSGNTEAFF
TRBJ2-3 | few | TRBV6-1 | TRBD1 | TGTGCCAGCAGTCCGGGGACAGAAACTAGCACAGATACGCAGTATTTT | CASSPGTETSTDTQYF
TRBJ2-1 | NA | TRBV20-1 | NA | TGCAGTGCTACCTGGAGCTCCTACAATGAGCAGTTCTTC | CSATWSSYNEQFF
TRBJ1-5 | NA | TRBV10-3 | NA | TGTGCCATCAGTGAGTCTGTGGGGCCCAATCAGCCCCAGCATTTT | CAISESVGPNQPQHF
TRBJ2-3 | NA | TRBV7-9 | TRBD2 | TGTGCCAGCATGGGGAGGGAGTTCACAGATACGCAGTATTTT | CASMGREFTDTQYF
TRBJ2-6 | few | TRBV19 | NA | TGTGCCACCGCGCAGGGGTCAAGCTCTGGGGCCAACGTCCTGACTTTC | CATAQGSSSGANVLTF
TRBJ2-5 | NA | TRBV20-1 | TRBD1 | TGCAGTGGACAGGGTTCCCAAGAGACCCAGTACTTC | CSGQGSQETQYF
TRBJ1-1 | NA | TRBV15 | NA | TGTGCCACCAGCAGAGAACAGCTGAACACTGAAGCTTTCTTT | CATSREQLNTEAFF
TRBJ1-2 | NA | TRBV30 | NA | TGTGCCTGGGGGGACCACAGCTATGGCTACACCTTC | CAWGDHSYGYTF
TRBJ2-7 | NA | TRBV12-3/TRBV12-4 | NA | TGTGCCAGCAGTTTGACCGGGAGCTCCTACGAGCAGTACTTC | CASSLTGSSYEQYF
TRBJ1-1 | NA | TRBV27 | NA | TGTGCCAGCAGTCCCCTAGGACAGTCTTTTGCTGAAGCTTTCTTT | CASSPLGQSFAEAFF
TRBJ2-1 | NA | TRBV4-2 | NA | TGTGCCAGCAGCCAAGTTTTGCGGGGTCACTACAATGAGCAGTTCTTC | CASSQVLRGHYNEQFF